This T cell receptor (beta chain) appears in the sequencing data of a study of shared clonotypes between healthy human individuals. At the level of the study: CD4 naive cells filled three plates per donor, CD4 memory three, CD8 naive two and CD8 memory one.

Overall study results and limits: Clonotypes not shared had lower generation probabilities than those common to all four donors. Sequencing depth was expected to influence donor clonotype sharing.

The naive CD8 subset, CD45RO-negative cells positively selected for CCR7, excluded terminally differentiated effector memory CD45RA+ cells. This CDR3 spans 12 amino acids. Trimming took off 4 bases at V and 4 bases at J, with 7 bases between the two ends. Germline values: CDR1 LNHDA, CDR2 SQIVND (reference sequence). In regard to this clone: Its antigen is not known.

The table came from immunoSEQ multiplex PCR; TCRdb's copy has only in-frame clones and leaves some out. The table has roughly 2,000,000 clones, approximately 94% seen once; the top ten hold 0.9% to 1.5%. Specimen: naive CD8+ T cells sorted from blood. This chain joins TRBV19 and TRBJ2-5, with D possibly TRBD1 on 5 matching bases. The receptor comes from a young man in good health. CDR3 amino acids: CASSTTGETQYF. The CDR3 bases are TGTGCCAGTAGTACAACAGGAGAGACCCAGTACTTC.